This T cell receptor (beta chain) stems from a study of CD4 T cells in relation to SARS-CoV-2 and coronaviruses. Study-wide background: TCR beta CDR3s were sequenced after roughly nine-day antigen culture of PBMCs. No peptide or an HIV-1 Nef peptide pool served as negative control.

CD4+ T cells from unexposed donors were obtained before the COVID-19 pandemic (2011-2018). After about 11 days of culture, CD4+ T cells were isolated. Method: immunoSEQ multiplex PCR; TCRdb's copy keeps in-frame clones and lacks some. The sample has 25,000 to 30,000 clones; approximately 78% are singletons. CDR3 length: 15 amino acids. Germline assignment: CDR1 SGHNT and CDR2 YYREEE (reference sequence). Trimming removed 1 base from V and 7 bases from J, with 14 bases in between. Note on this clone: Its target is not known.

The sequence came from a human donor in good health. The rearrangement joins TRBV5-4 to TRBJ2-2; D not certain. The sequencing sample was made of CD4+ T cells from PBMCs, cultured in vitro. CDR3 nucleotides: TGTGCCAGCAGCTTGTCGATAGGATTGGGCGGGGAGCTGTTTTTT. This sequence encodes CASSLSIGLGGELFF. Supplemented by reference TRBV5-4 and TRBJ2-2, the full variable domain reads ETGVTQSPTHLIKTRGQQVTLRCSSQSGHNTVSWYQQALGQGPQFIFQYYREEENGRGNFPPRFSGLQFPNYSSELNVNALELDDSALYLCASSLSIGLGGELFFGEGSRLTVL.